This TCR beta chain was profiled in a study of cytomegalovirus exposure and HLA in healthy donors listed by TCRdb under 2017. Regarding the complete study: In an earlier analysis of under 600 of the donors, roughly 300 Gb of sequence data and 120 million or so unique TCR beta sequences from about 190 million T cells were reported. Alongside the repertoire data, information on donor age, sex, ethnicity and CMV serostatus was compiled. A later genetic analysis used genome-wide SNP genotypes for about three fifths of the 666 donors, treating that subset as a discovery cohort. Across 398 genotyped donors of the cohort, an average of roughly 250,000 unique TCR beta nucleotide sequences per donor were sequenced, and roughly a sixth of those sequences were non-productive. Besides the first cohort of 666 subjects, a separate validation cohort made up of 120 or so different subjects was used. Every discovery cohort repertoire had been produced on one sequencing platform. Of the roughly 410 genotyped donors, 65% to 90% were placed in the genetic ancestry cluster associated with self-reported Caucasian donors. Typing coverage varied by locus: roughly 620-630 donors for A, B, C, DRB1 and DQB1; approximately 500 for DQA1; some 610 for DPA1; about 450 for DPB1. To decide whether each TCR beta V gene segment behaved as functional or pseudogenic, an earlier analysis of several hundred of the donors relied on high-throughput TCR beta sequencing. HLA typing included class I and class II loci at four-digit resolution. In the later analysis, no new phenotypic data were used to find candidate immune exposures; instead, reliance was placed on TCR beta sequences and their occurrence across donors. Roughly five DR-DQ haplotypes were handled as single units for association and clustering because linkage in the cohort was strong. To study patterns of TCR occurrence, a later analysis re-analyzed previously published TCR beta repertoires from 666 donors and added high-resolution HLA genotyping. The study aimed to test whether cataloging public T cell receptors could reveal signatures of past pathogen exposure. Using immunosequencing, the study profiled T cell repertoires from fewer than 700 subjects and related those repertoires to cytomegalovirus serostatus. An early release covering some 640 HLA-typed donors comprised roughly 300 gigabases of sequencing data and some 79 million unique TCR sequences. To predict cytomegalovirus infection status, the study combined high-throughput TCR immunosequencing, statistical association of individual TCRs with disease status, and machine learning. What the authors observed across the whole study: In the study, 150 to 200 TCR beta chains were listed as associated with cytomegalovirus. In both the original and validation cohorts, the classifier was reported to diagnose cytomegalovirus status with high specificity and sensitivity. When HLA alleles, especially DR and DQ, strongly co-occurred, TCR associations were difficult to assign to individual alleles. In vitro tests confirmed that three of the cytomegalovirus-associated TCR beta chains recognize cytomegalovirus antigens. Most TCR sequences were observed very rarely across donors, whereas some public TCRs were present in many individuals. Correlated functional status among segregating V segments might reflect linkage disequilibrium, but an unknown experimental factor could not be ruled out. In a later analysis, HLA-associated TCR beta chains showed more clonal expansion and lower generation probabilities than non-associated chains that were equally common. Most CMV-associated TCR beta chains appeared to be HLA-restricted in a later analysis, and the HLA associations seemed to be driven largely by CMV exposure. Immune exposure information for the cohort was limited to CMV serostatus. According to a later genetic analysis, donors in an Asian-associated ancestry cluster had fewer N-insertions in productive TCRs than the approximately 610-donor mean. Only TCR beta chains were sequenced in this cohort, and the absence of alpha or paired-chain data limited detectable features. The earlier analysis of approximately 590 of the donors excluded roughly 17 rarely observed V segments, including chromosome 9 orphons, because counts were too low. In an earlier analysis of over 550 of the donors, most TCR beta V segments were observed in productive rearrangements about 87% or about 30% of the time, broadly matching IMGT annotations. HLA typing was unavailable for some donors at each locus, so association tests used only the typed subset. Specific HLA alleles were associated with 15,000 to 20,000 TCR beta sequences at a false discovery rate of 0.05 in a later analysis. In a later analysis, the rate of TCR association differed among HLA loci, with DRB1 alleles having the most associated TCRs and HLA-C alleles having the fewest. In a later analysis, several top co-occurrence clusters were reported to appear linked to parvovirus B19, influenza, CMV and Epstein-Barr virus. A cluster of highly shared sequence variants was judged likely to represent a technical artifact of the sequencing pipeline. Roughly uniform sequencing depth across donors was assumed in presence/absence analyses, although this assumption may not hold. A later genetic analysis associated a missense DCLRE1C variant with V-gene and J-gene trimming of TCR beta chains, and an independent cohort replicated the association. The authors suggested that the approach could potentially be extended to other disease states and immunological phenotypes. Some IMGT-functional V segments, including TRBV6-2 and TRBV6-3, could not be distinguished by the 87-base-pair reads and were therefore excluded. A further reported finding was that TCR beta sequences accurately predicted the HLA-A and HLA-B alleles for most subjects in the first cohort.

Between the V and J ends, shortened by 7 bases and 10 bases respectively, the junction contains 14 bases. The CDR3 numbers 13 residues from cysteine through phenylalanine. Solely the CDR3 DNA is kept, with 39 bases framed from the first base. As encoded in the germline V gene, CDR1 is SNHLY while CDR2 is FYNNEI. The cohort consisted of hundreds of healthy bone marrow donors. Cohort members were all nominally healthy when sampled, although unrecorded immune exposures were likely present. The donor tested CMV seropositive and was one of the 289 seropositive cohort members. A peripheral blood sample was provided by each donor, and peripheral blood mononuclear cells were used for TCR beta sequencing. The Qiagen DNeasy Blood Extraction Kit was used to extract genomic DNA from the blood cell samples. This clone was detected a few times. Its cognate antigen has yet to be identified. No base qualities exist here, and no much larger clone lies one base off it.

Library creation used the immunoSEQ multiplex PCR assay. For the multiplex PCR, a mixture combining 60 forward primers for TCR Vbeta segments and 13 reverse primers for TCR Jbeta segments was used. A multiplex PCR assay on genomic DNA amplified the CDR3 region of rearranged TCR beta genes. On the Illumina HiSeq System, the amplified TCR beta libraries were sequenced as 87-base-pair reads. Under the source paper's analysis protocol: A later analysis tallied tens of millions of unique TCR beta chains across the roughly 610 repertoires, and about 12 million of those chains were shared by two or more donors. To remove PCR and sequencing errors, raw reads were error-corrected and collapsed into unique sequences using a nearest-neighbor algorithm that merged closely related sequences. To assign V, D and J gene segments, CDR3 sequences were aligned to IMGT reference sequences. For a sequence to be retained, at least a six-nucleotide match to both a V gene segment and a J gene segment was required. Rearrangements were classified as productive when the CDR3 lacked stop codons and remained in frame with V and J, and all other rearrangements were classified as non-productive. CDR3 was defined by IMGT convention, running from the second conserved V-encoded cysteine to the conserved J-encoded phenylalanine. Sequences without an unambiguous match to a single V gene segment were excluded from the earlier analysis of 500 to 700 of the donors. In an earlier analysis of several hundred of the donors, V segments were called functional above 56.7% productive rearrangements and were called segregating when the between-donor standard deviation exceeded 5%. A statistical classification framework was developed to diagnose cytomegalovirus status using the catalog of TCR beta chain sequences. In a later analysis, V and J genes were assigned by comparing TCR nucleotide sequences against IMGT/GENE-DB human TR gene sequences. Using the TCRdist pipeline, a later analysis assigned CDR3 sequences along with most-parsimonious VDJ recombination scenarios. In a later analysis, every TCR beta chain was defined by the combination of its CDR3 amino acid sequence and its V-gene family, and reads without a unique V-gene family were dropped. As a way to deal with suspected cross-contamination and a sequencing artifact, a later analysis dropped over 550 nucleotide sequences that were highly shared and had low generation probability. A later analysis calculated a clonal expansion index for each public chain from normalized within-repertoire ranks of inferred template counts. In a later analysis, generation probabilities were computed with a VDJ recombination model fitted to out-of-frame rearrangements, and the resulting probabilities were checked against IGoR. Hypergeometric tests were used in a later analysis to score TCR-TCR, TCR-HLA and TCR-CMV co-occurrence, with a repertoire-size bias correction applied to the TCR pairs. To estimate false discovery rates, a later analysis permuted the HLA or CMV assignments 20 times. In a later analysis, co-occurring TCRs were grouped with DBSCAN, and TCRdist sequence similarity was added when clustering was performed within HLA-allele-positive subsets. Repertoires with fewer than 30,000 or more than 120,000 public chains were left out of co-occurrence clustering, as were about five repertoires with anomalous nucleotide sharing. Drawn from immuneACCESS, this table holds only the in-frame rearrangements with V and J called that TCRdb kept. Clones are partly lost; checked studies trace under half to an unresolved V gene and leave the rest unexplained. The DNA was the basis for D and trimming; V, J and clone size are from that table. The sample yields over 200,000 clones; approximately 70% were counted once. The leading ten clones occupy less than 3% of the sample.

The sequencing input was PBMCs. The rearranged chain carries TRBV2 and TRBJ1-6, with TRBD1 tentatively as D gene (5 bases match). This receptor was taken from a man aged 35 to 55 in good health and CMV-seropositive. The CDR3: CASTGVFRSPLHF. The DNA reads as follows: TGTGCCAGCACGGGGGTCTTTCGATCACCCCTCCACTTT.